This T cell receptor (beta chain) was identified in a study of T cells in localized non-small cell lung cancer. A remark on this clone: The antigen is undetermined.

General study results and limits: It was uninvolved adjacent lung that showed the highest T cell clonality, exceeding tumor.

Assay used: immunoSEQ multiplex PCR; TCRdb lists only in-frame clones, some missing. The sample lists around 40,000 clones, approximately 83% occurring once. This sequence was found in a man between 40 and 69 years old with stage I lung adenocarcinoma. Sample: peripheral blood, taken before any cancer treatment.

CDR3 nucleotide sequence: TGCAGCGTTGAGGGACTAGCGGGAGGGCCGGATACGCAGTATTTT. Its translation: CSVEGLAGGPDTQYF. The genes are TRBV29-1 and TRBJ2-3, with 16 bases fitting TRBD2. Trimming removed 3 bases from V and 6 bases from J; junction bases left unmatched: 3. Germline CDR1 is SQVTM and CDR2 is ANQGSEA. This CDR3 comprises 15 residues.